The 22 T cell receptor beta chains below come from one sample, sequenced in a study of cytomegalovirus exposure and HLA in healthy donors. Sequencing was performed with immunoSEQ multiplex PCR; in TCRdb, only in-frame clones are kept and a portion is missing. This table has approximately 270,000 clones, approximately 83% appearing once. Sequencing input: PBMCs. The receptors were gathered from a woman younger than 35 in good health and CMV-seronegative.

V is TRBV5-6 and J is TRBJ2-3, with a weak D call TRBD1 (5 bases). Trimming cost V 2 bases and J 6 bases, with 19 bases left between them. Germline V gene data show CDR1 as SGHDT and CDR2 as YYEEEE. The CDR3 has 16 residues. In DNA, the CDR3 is TGTGCCAGCAGCTTATATGGGGCCGGCGAGAGTGATACGCAGTATTTT. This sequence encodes CASSLYGAGESDTQYF.

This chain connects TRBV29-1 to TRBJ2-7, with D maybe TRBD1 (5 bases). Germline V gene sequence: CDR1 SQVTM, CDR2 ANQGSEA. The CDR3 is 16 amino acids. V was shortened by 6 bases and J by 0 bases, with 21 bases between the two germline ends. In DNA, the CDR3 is TGCAGCGTCAAGGGGCATGGTGGACGGATCTCCTACGAGCAGTACTTC. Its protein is CSVKGHGGRISYEQYF.

CDR3 nucleotide sequence: TGTGCCAGCAGCTTATCACGGGGGGTACGGTACTTC. Its protein product is CASSLSRGVRYF. The chain uses TRBV7-8 and TRBJ2-7; TRBD2 matches at 7 bases. The CDR3 has 12 residues. The V segment lost 2 bases and the J segment 12 bases; nucleotides outside the gene matches: 7. Per germline, CDR1 SGHVS and CDR2 FQNEAQ.

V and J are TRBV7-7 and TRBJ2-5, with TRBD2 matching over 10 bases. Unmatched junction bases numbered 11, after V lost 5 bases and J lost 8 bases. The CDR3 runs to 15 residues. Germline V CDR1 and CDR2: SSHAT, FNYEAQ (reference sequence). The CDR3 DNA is TGTGCCAGCAGCCCCTTAGCGGGAGGAGCGGGAACCCAGTACTTC. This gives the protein CASSPLAGGAGTQYF.

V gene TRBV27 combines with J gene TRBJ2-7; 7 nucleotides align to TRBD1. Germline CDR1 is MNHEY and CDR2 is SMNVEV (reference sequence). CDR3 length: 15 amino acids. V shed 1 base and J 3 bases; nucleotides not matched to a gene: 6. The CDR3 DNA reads TGTGCCAGCAGTTTATTGGGGGACAGAGACTACGAGCAGTACTTC. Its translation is CASSLLGDRDYEQYF.

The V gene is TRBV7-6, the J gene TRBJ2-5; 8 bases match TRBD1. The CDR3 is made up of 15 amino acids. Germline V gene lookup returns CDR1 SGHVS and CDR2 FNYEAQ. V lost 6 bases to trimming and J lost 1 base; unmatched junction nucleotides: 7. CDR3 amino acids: CASRFGTGVQETQYF. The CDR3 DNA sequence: TGTGCCAGCAGATTCGGGACAGGAGTCCAAGAGACCCAGTACTTC.

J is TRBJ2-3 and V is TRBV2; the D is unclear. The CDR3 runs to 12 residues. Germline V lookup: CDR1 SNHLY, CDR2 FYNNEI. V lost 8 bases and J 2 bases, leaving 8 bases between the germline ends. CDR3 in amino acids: CASRLDTDTQYF. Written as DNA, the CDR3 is TGTGCCAGCCGCTTAGACACAGATACGCAGTATTTT.

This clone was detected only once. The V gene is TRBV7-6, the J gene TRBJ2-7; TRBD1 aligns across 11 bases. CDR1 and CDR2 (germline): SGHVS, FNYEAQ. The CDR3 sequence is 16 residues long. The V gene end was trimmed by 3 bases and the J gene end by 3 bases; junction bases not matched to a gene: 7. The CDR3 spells CASSFAGTGGIYEQYF. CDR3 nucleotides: TGTGCCAGCAGCTTCGCCGGGACAGGGGGAATCTACGAGCAGTACTTC.

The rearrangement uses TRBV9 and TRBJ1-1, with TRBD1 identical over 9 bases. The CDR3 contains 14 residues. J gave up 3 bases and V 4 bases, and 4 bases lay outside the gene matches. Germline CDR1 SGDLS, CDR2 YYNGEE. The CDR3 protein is CASSRDRVDTEAFF. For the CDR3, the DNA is TGTGCCAGCAGCCGGGACAGGGTGGACACTGAAGCTTTCTTT.

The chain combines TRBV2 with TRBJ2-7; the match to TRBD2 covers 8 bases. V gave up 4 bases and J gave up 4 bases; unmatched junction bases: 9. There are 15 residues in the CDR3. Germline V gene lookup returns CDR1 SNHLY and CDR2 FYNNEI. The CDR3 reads CASSGSGSVGYEQYF. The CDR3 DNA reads TGTGCCAGCAGTGGCAGCGGGAGTGTGGGGTACGAGCAGTACTTC.

The CDR3 DNA reads as TGTGCCAGCAGCCCCGGGACAGGGAATTACGAGCAGTACTTC. Protein sequence: CASSPGTGNYEQYF. V usage is TRBV5-6 and J usage is TRBJ2-7, with 9 nucleotides matching TRBD1. V shed 4 bases, J shed 4 bases, and the junction held 6 bases outside the gene matches. The CDR3 runs to 14 residues. Per germline, CDR1 SGHDT and CDR2 YYEEEE.

As DNA, the CDR3 is TGTGCCAGCAGCTTAGCGGGGGGACAGTTAAGCAATCAGCCCCAGCATTTT. Amino acid sequence: CASSLAGGQLSNQPQHF. The chain has TRBV7-6 and TRBJ1-5, with 7 bases fitting TRBD1. From germline, CDR1 is SGHVS and CDR2 FNYEAQ. CDR3 length: 17 amino acids. V was pared by 0 bases and J by 1 base, with 6 bases of the junction left unmatched.

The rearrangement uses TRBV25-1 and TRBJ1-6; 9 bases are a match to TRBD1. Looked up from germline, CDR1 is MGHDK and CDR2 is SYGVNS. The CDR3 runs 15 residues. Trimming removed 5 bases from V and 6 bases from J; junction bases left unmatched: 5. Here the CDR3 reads CASSNQTGGNSPLHF. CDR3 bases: TGTGCCAGCAGTAACCAGACAGGGGGTAATTCACCCCTCCACTTT.

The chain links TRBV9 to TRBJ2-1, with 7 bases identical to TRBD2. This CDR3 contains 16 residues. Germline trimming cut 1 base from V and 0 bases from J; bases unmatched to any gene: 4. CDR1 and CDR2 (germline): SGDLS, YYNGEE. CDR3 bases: TGTGCCAGCAGCGTACGAGCGGGAAGCTCCTACAATGAGCAGTTCTTC. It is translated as CASSVRAGSSYNEQFF. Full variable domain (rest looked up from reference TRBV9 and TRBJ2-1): DSGVTQTPKHLITATGQRVTLRCSPRSGDLSVYWYQQSLDQGLQFLIQYYNGEERAKGNILERFSAQQFPDLHSELNLSSLELGDSALYFCASSVRAGSSYNEQFFGPGTRLTVL.

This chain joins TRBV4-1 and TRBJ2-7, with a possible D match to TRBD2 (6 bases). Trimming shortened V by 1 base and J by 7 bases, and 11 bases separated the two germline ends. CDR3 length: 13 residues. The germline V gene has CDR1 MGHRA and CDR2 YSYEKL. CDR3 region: CASSQVFSGEQYF. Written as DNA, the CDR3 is TGCGCCAGCAGCCAAGTTTTTAGCGGAGAGCAGTACTTC.

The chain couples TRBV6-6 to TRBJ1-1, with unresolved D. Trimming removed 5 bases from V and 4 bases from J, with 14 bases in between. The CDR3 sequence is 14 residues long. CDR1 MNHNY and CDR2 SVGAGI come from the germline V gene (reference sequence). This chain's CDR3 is CASSPHPRGTEAFF. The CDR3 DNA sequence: TGTGCCAGCAGTCCCCACCCTCGGGGCACTGAAGCTTTCTTT.

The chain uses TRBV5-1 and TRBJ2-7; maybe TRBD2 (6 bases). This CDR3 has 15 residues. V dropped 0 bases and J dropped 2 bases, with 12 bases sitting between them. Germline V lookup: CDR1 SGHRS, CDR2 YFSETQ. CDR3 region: CASSLAASAPYEQYF. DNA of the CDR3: TGCGCCAGCAGCTTGGCGGCTAGCGCTCCCTACGAGCAGTACTTC.

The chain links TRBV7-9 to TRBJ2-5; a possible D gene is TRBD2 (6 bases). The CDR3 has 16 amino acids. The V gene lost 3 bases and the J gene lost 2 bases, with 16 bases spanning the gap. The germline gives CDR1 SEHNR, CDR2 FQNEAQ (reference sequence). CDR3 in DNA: TGTGCCAGCAGCTTGGGGGGTGGACCATTGCAAGAGACCCAGTACTTC. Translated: CASSLGGGPLQETQYF.

The CDR3 DNA follows: TGTGCCAGTAGTGGACAGCCCCTTAACTATGGCTACACCTTC. Amino acid sequence: CASSGQPLNYGYTF. The chain has TRBV19 and TRBJ1-2; a weak D match, TRBD1 (6 bases). The CDR3 covers 14 residues. V lost 5 bases and J lost 1, with 11 bases in between. The germline V gene has CDR1 LNHDA and CDR2 SQIVND (reference sequence).

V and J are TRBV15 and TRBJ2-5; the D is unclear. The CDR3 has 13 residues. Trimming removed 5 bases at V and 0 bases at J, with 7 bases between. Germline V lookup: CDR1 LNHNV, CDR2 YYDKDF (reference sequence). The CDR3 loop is CATSPDYQETQYF. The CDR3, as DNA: TGTGCCACCAGCCCAGACTACCAAGAGACCCAGTACTTC.

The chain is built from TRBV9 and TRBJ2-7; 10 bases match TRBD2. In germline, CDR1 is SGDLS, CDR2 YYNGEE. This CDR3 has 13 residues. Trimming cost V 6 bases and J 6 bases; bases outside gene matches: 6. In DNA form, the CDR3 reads TGTGCCAGCACCACTAGCGGGGCCGGCGAGCAGTACTTC. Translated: CASTTSGAGEQYF.

Here the CDR3 reads CASSQRSYFSSYNEQFF. CDR3 DNA: TGTGCCAGCAGCCAACGCTCTTATTTTAGCTCCTACAATGAGCAGTTCTTC. The V gene is TRBV4-2, the J gene TRBJ2-1; D gene ambiguous. CDR1 is LGHNA, CDR2 YNFKEQ, per germline. The CDR3 loop spans 17 amino acids. The V end lost 2 bases, the J end lost 0 bases, and 14 bases lay between the germline ends.